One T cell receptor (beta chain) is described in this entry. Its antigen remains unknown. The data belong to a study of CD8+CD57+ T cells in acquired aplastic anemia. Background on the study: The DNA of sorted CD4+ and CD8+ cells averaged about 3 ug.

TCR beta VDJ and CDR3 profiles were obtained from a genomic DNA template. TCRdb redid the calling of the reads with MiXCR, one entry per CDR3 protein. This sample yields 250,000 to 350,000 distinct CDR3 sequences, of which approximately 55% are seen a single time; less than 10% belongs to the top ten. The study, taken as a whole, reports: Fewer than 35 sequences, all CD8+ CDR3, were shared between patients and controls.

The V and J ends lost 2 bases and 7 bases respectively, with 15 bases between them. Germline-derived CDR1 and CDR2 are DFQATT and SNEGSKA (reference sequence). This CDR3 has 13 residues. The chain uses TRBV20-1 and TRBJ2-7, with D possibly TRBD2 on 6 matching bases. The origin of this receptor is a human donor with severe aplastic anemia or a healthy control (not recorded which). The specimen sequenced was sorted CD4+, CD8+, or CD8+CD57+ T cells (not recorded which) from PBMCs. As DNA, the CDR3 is TGCAGTGCTAGACCGGCCGGTGCGGGGGAGCAGTACTTC. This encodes CSARPAGAGEQYF.